Reported below is one T cell receptor (beta chain). What antigen it recognizes has not been identified. No base quality information exists; no much larger clone differs at one position. V and J lose 1 base and 9 bases, and a span of 20 bases separates them. As encoded in the germline V gene (reference sequence), CDR1 is SGHKS while CDR2 is YYEKEE. Reading from cysteine to phenylalanine, the CDR3 counts 15 amino acids. Only the CDR3 DNA is retained, 45 bases long and in frame from the first base. At one collaborating source in Seattle, patients were enrolled during active infection and were followed longitudinally through the course of disease. Collaborating institutions collected whole blood in K2EDTA tubes following their own protocols. For TCRbeta analysis, collaborators shipped samples in one of three forms: frozen whole blood, isolated PBMCs, or DNA extracted from either of those sample types.

The immunoSEQ Assay, a bias-controlled multiplex PCR, was used to amplify TCRbeta CDR3 regions from genomic DNA. The paper's processing steps were these. The number of nucleated cells in each sample was estimated from the amplification of reference gene primers within the assay. To quantify the absolute abundance of each unique TCRbeta CDR3 rearrangement, sequence reads were collapsed and filtered. Productive Simpson clonality was computed per sample as the square root of Simpson's diversity index over productive rearrangements. What TCRdb holds here is the immuneACCESS table cut down to in-frame rearrangements. Part of the clones is not present; checked against another copy, under half of the missing clones reflect an unresolved V gene, and the others are unexplained. D and trimming come from the DNA, and the V and J calls and clone size come from that table. The sample data list roughly 60,000 clones, and roughly 83% of these were observed just once. The ten largest account for roughly 10% of the sample.

This entry belongs to a study of blood T cell repertoires in COVID-19 (TCRdb year 2020). In terms of the full investigation: Samples from collaborators originated in the United States, Italy and Spain and spanned both the acute and convalescent phases of COVID-19. The material from the prospective study consisted of cDNA or gDNA derived from T cells, B-cell-depleted T cells, or PBMCs. The dataset comprised deeply sampled blood TCRbeta repertoires from subjects exposed to, actively infected with, or recovered from COVID-19. A freely available public database, intended as a resource for researchers studying the immune response to SARS-CoV-2, is where the repertoires were released. Samples came from the ongoing ImmuneRACE study (first 160 participants) plus 1,254 subjects from 6 global collaborators. The sample metadata nearly always contained a de-identified subject ID, COVID-19 status, age in years and sex. HLA class I and class II types, where available, came from metadata supplied by the sample provider rather than from assay-based typing.

What the work shows at the level of the full study, not this receptor alone: How much clinical and demographic metadata was included differed by source and by participant, and the metadata was provided uncurated.

The chain uses TRBV5-5 and TRBJ2-7; a weak D assignment points to TRBD2 (5 bases agree). This receptor was taken from a man between 45 and 60 years old with COVID-19, enrolled during active disease. The sample comprised peripheral blood. The nucleotide sequence reads TGTGCCAGCAGCTTGATACAGCGGCCCCCCCTCGGGCAGTACTTC. Its translation reads: CASSLIQRPPLGQYF.